This T cell receptor beta chain was sequenced for a study of spatial heterogeneity in lung cancer (dated by TCRdb to the late 2010s). Describing the broader study: Donors were some 78 patients with early-stage, untreated non-small cell lung cancer from the lung TRACERx cohort. Follow-up PBMC samples were sequenced whenever available, with a median time to follow-up of approximately two years after resection. Beta-chain transcripts were consistently detected in greater numbers than alpha-chain transcripts, which likely reflects a higher abundance of beta-chain transcripts. In the raw uncorrected reads, each unique combination of TCR and UMI appeared more than ten times on average. In non-small cell lung cancer, the study quantitatively compared TCR alpha and beta repertoires across several tumor regions, matched nontumor lung, and blood. Nonsynonymous mutation counts, determined by whole-exome sequencing of tumor tissue, were related to TCR repertoire features. Both alpha and beta chains were TCR-sequenced in samples taken at surgery, namely 220 tumor regions, approximately 66 matched nontumor lung samples and approximately 58 PBMC samples.

Results the study describes overall, beyond this receptor: Ubiquitous expanded tumor TCRs showed up in blood more often at tumor resection than at routine follow-up. Additional single-cell paired TCR alpha and beta sequencing was considered necessary to confirm, at a functional level, the hypothesis that regional TCRs recognize regional mutations. Comparisons of baseline and follow-up blood repertoires included only 14 patients.

In the case of this clonotype: The antigen this receptor binds is unknown. Base qualities are not provided; no much larger clone lies one nucleotide away.

CDR3 length: 19 amino acids, cysteine to phenylalanine. Only CDR3 DNA remains: 57 bases, in frame from the first base. For this chain, trimming is 0 bases at the V end and 1 base at the J end, and the number of junction bases without a gene match is 14. Taken from the germline V gene (reference sequence), the CDR1 and CDR2 loops are MNHEY and SMNVEV. The sample's time point label, in plain terms: blood at routine non-recurrence follow-up after resection. Whole RNA extracted from tumor and nontumor lung tissue, or from cryopreserved PBMC samples, was used for TCR sequencing without cell sorting. Patients were selected for TCR sequencing only if sufficient RNA was available from at least two tumor regions. Library preparation used 5' RACE. TCRdb names NextSeq 500 as the instrument used. The TCR library protocol attached a unique molecular identifier to each TCR cDNA molecule to allow correction of PCR and sequencing errors. Per the authors' processing: Decombinator tools were used for TCR identification, UMI-based error correction and CDR3 extraction. Expanded TCRs were defined as those above a frequency of 2 per 1,000, corresponding to the top 1% of the tumor frequency distribution. Each repertoire was subsampled 100 times to 5,000 TCRs, after which Renyi diversity was computed with the R vegan package. CDR3 similarity networks were built from amino acid triplet string-kernel similarity, with CDR3s being connected when pairwise similarity was above 0.82. TCRdb reanalyzed the raw reads on its own, using fastp at Q25 for trimming and MiXCR for clone calling, and kept in-frame beta chains. Rows with a matching CDR3 protein are joined into one entry that keeps the most common DNA and genes. The V and J calls were determined by TCRdb, not by the authors. This sample comprises 18,000 or so distinct CDR3 sequences, 9.2% of them detected only once. The ten largest clones represent roughly 20% of the sample.

This TCR was sampled from a male donor with early-stage non-small cell lung cancer. The V and J genes are TRBV27 and TRBJ2-7; 8 middle bases align to TRBD2. The specimen comprised PBMCs, sampled at follow-up. The CDR3 corresponds to CASSLSWRRTGGASYEQYF. The nucleotide sequence is TGTGCCAGCAGTTTATCTTGGCGCAGGACGGGGGGGGCGTCCTACGAGCAGTACTTC.